This is a list of T cell receptor beta chains from one sample in a study of blood T cell repertoires in COVID-19. This table comes from immunoSEQ multiplex PCR, and its TCRdb copy is limited to in-frame clones, with some not included. The sample holds some 100,000 clones, approximately 79% seen once. Sequenced material: peripheral blood. These receptors all come from a man aged 70-80 years with COVID-19, enrolled during active disease. CDR3s include the opening cysteine and the closing phenylalanine or tryptophan. The order of the fields is J gene, clone size, V gene, D gene, CDR3 DNA, CDR3 protein. A D gene is named only where the DNA matches it firmly. The size of a clone is reported for some rows only, either as once, few or many, or as a class for expanded clones.

>TRBJ2-7|.|TRBV6-5|TRBD1
TGTGCCAGCAGTTACCCAGGGGGCTACGAGCAGTACTTC
CASSYPGGYEQYF
>TRBJ2-2|.|TRBV19|TRBD2
TGTGCCAGTAGTATGGTGACTAGCGCCACCGGGGAGCTGTTTTTT
CASSMVTSATGELFF
>TRBJ1-5|.|TRBV7-8|.
TGTGCCAGCAGCTTGGGGCCAGGTGATCAGCCCCAGCATTTT
CASSLGPGDQPQHF
>TRBJ2-5|.|TRBV9|TRBD1
TGTGCCAGCAGCGCCGACAGGGCTCGCCAAGAGACCCAGTACTTC
CASSADRARQETQYF
>TRBJ2-1|.|TRBV9|TRBD2
TGTGCCAGCAGCGTAATGGGAGCGGGATGGGACAATGAGCAGTTCTTC
CASSVMGAGWDNEQFF
>TRBJ2-7|.|TRBV5-6|.
TGTGCCAGCAGCCGGGAAACCTACGAGCAGTACTTC
CASSRETYEQYF
>TRBJ2-7|.|TRBV7-2|TRBD1
TGTGCCAGCAGCCCTGCGGGGACAGGATACTACGAGCAGTACTTC
CASSPAGTGYYEQYF
>TRBJ2-7|once|TRBV11-2|.
TGTGCCAGCACCAGATCCTACGAGCAGTACTTC
CASTRSYEQYF
>TRBJ1-4|.|TRBV7-9|.
TGTGCCAGCAGCTTAGGAGGGCGGGAAAAACTGTTTTTT
CASSLGGREKLFF
>TRBJ2-3|.|TRBV5-6|.
TGTGCCAGCAGCTTGGGACAGCCCTTAACAGATACGCAGTATTTT
CASSLGQPLTDTQYF
>TRBJ1-4|many|TRBV4-1|TRBD1
TGCGCCAGCAGCCAAGGGACAGGGGAAACAACTAATGAAAAACTGTTTTTT
CASSQGTGETTNEKLFF
>TRBJ1-2|.|TRBV6-5|.
TGTGCCAGCAGGACCCGGGGCCCGGGGAGGGGCTACACCTTC
CASRTRGPGRGYTF
>TRBJ2-1|.|TRBV9|.
TGTGCCAGCAGCGTAGACGGGAGTACGTACAATGAGCAGTTCTTC
CASSVDGSTYNEQFF
>TRBJ2-5|.|TRBV5-4|TRBD2
TGTGCCAGCTCATTTGGGCTAGCGGACAAGACCCAGTACTTC
CASSFGLADKTQYF
>TRBJ1-1|.|TRBV18|.
TGTGCCAGCTCACCTTCTTTATTACAGGGAGGGGACACTGAAGCTTTCTTT
CASSPSLLQGGDTEAFF
>TRBJ1-6|.|TRBV27|.
TGTGCCAGCAGTTTCTGGCCAGGGGCTAGTGATTCACCCCTCCACTTT
CASSFWPGASDSPLHF
>TRBJ2-2|.|TRBV4-1|.
TGCGCCAGCAGCCACCCCCCGGGTGGTTATTCGAACACCGGGGAGCTGTTTTTT
CASSHPPGGYSNTGELFF
>TRBJ2-7|few|TRBV5-6|TRBD1
TGTGCCAGCAGCTTGGGGCAGGGGGCGTACTACGAGCAGTACTTC
CASSLGQGAYYEQYF
>TRBJ2-5|.|TRBV6-5|TRBD1
TGTGCCAGCAGTCCGGGACAGGGGCCCTCGGGGGCCCAGTACTTC
CASSPGQGPSGAQYF
>TRBJ1-5|few|TRBV21-1|.
TGTGCCAGCAGCAAAGTTCTCGGGAGCGGGCGAGGGCCCCAGCATTTT
CASSKVLGSGRGPQHF
>TRBJ2-1|.|TRBV3-1/TRBV3-2|TRBD2
TGTGCCAGCAGCCAAGTAGCGGGTGAGCAGTTCTTC
CASSQVAGEQFF
>TRBJ2-3|.|TRBV29-1|.
TGCAGCGTTGAAGGTAGCGACTCCGACGGGCCCTGGGATACGCAGTATTTT
CSVEGSDSDGPWDTQYF
>TRBJ1-1|.|TRBV6-2/TRBV6-3|.
TGTGCCAGCAGTTACAGGAGATCGAACACTGAAGCTTTCTTT
CASSYRRSNTEAFF
>TRBJ2-1|few|TRBV5-1|TRBD2
TGCGCCAGCAAGGGTGGACTAGCGGGAGTAGCCTACAATGAGCAGTTCTTC
CASKGGLAGVAYNEQFF
>TRBJ2-2|.|TRBV5-1|TRBD2
TGCGCCAGCAGCTTGTTTTCTAGCGGGAAGGTGGAGCTGTTTTTT
CASSLFSSGKVELFF
>TRBJ1-2|few|TRBV27|.
TGTGCCAGCAGTATCTCTCGACAGGCCTTCTACTATGGCTACACCTTC
CASSISRQAFYYGYTF
>TRBJ2-1|.|TRBV30|.
TGTGCCTGGAGTCCGTCCTACAATGAGCAGTTCTTC
CAWSPSYNEQFF
>TRBJ1-5|few|TRBV6-5|.
TGTGCCAGCAGCCCCGTTGGAGGCAATCAGCCCCAGCATTTT
CASSPVGGNQPQHF
>TRBJ2-1|once|TRBV30|.
TGTGCCTGGAGTGTACAGCGGGTAAGGCAGTTCTTC
CAWSVQRVRQFF
>TRBJ2-5|.|TRBV24-1|.
TGTGCCACCAGTGATTTGGGGGGGCAAGAGACCCAGTACTTC
CATSDLGGQETQYF
>TRBJ2-7|.|TRBV9|TRBD2
TGTGCCAGCAGCAGCCGTGGGGCTAGCGGATCCTACGAGCAGTACTTC
CASSSRGASGSYEQYF
>TRBJ2-7|.|TRBV27|.
TGTGCCAGCAGTAGGGACGGTCTGTCCGGGGGTTACGAGCAGTACTTC
CASSRDGLSGGYEQYF
>TRBJ1-4|.|TRBV23-1|TRBD1
TGCGCCAGCAGACAGGGGGAGCATGAAAAACTGTTTTTT
CASRQGEHEKLFF
>TRBJ2-1|.|TRBV28|.
TGTGCCAGCAGTACTAGACAGGCTAAAAGCTCCTACAATGAGCAGTTCTTC
CASSTRQAKSSYNEQFF
>TRBJ1-3|few|TRBV19|TRBD1
TGTGCCAGTACTGTACTCGGACAGGGGTCTGGAAACACCATATATTTT
CASTVLGQGSGNTIYF
>TRBJ1-2|.|TRBV11-1|.
TGTGCCAGCAGCTTAGGGACAAGCTATGGCTACACCTTC
CASSLGTSYGYTF
>TRBJ2-7|.|TRBV28|.
TGTGCCAGCAGTCCAGCCGGGACACACATACCTGGGTACTTC
CASSPAGTHIPGYF
>TRBJ2-1|.|TRBV11-2|.
TGTGCCAGCACCGCTAACAGGGTTGAGGGTGAGCAGTTCTTC
CASTANRVEGEQFF
>TRBJ1-5|.|TRBV29-1|TRBD1
TGCAGCGTGGCTACAGGGGGTAGCAATCAGCCCCAGCATTTT
CSVATGGSNQPQHF
>TRBJ2-2|once|TRBV18|TRBD2
TGTGCCAGCTCACCATTCTTAGCGGGAGGAGACACCGGGGAGCTGTTTTTT
CASSPFLAGGDTGELFF
>TRBJ1-6|few|TRBV28|.
TGTGCCAGCAGGACAGAAAGGGTGGGGAATTCACCCCTCCACTTT
CASRTERVGNSPLHF
>TRBJ2-5|.|TRBV6-5|TRBD2
TGTGCCAGCAGTTACCGGGGGGGCTTAGAGACCCAGTACTTC
CASSYRGGLETQYF
>TRBJ1-1|.|TRBV4-3|.
TGCGCCAGCAGCCAAGAGCGACAGATATACATGAACACTGAAGCTTTCTTT
CASSQERQIYMNTEAFF
>TRBJ1-2|.|TRBV27|TRBD1
TGTGCCAGCAGTTTTAGCGAGGACAGGGGTGGCTACACCTTC
CASSFSEDRGGYTF
>TRBJ1-1|.|TRBV4-2|TRBD1
TGTGCCAGCAGCCAGGGACAGTCGAAGACTGAAGCTTTCTTT
CASSQGQSKTEAFF
>TRBJ2-1|.|TRBV24-1|TRBD2
TGTGCCACCAGGGTAGCGGGCGGTGAGCAGTTCTTC
CATRVAGGEQFF
>TRBJ2-2|few|TRBV5-1|TRBD1
TGCGCCAGCAGATGGACAGGGAGTACCGGGGAGCTGTTTTTT
CASRWTGSTGELFF
>TRBJ2-5|.|TRBV24-1|TRBD1
TGTGCCACCAGTGATTTCCCCCGGGACAGGGTTGAGACCCAGTACTTC
CATSDFPRDRVETQYF
>TRBJ2-1|.|TRBV4-1|TRBD2
TGCGCCAGCAGCCCCCCAGCGGGGGGAATCAATGAGCAGTTCTTC
CASSPPAGGINEQFF